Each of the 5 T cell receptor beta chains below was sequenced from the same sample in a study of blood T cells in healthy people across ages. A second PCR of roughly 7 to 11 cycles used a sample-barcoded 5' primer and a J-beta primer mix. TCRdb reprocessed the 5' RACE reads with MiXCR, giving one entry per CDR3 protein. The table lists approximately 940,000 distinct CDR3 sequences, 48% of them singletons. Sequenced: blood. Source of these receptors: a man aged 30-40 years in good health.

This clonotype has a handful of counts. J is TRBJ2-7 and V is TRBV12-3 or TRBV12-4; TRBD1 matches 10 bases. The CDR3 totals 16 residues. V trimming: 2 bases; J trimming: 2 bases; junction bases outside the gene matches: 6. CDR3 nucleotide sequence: TGTGCCAGCAGTTTAAGGGGGACAGGGGCCGCCTACGAGCAGTACTTC. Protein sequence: CASSLRGTGAAYEQYF.

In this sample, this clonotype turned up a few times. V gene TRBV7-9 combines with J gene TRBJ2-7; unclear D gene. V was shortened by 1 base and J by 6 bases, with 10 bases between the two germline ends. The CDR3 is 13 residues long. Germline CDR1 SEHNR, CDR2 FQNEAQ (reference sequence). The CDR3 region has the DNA TGTGCCAGCAGCTTAGGTGGGGTCCTCGAGCAGTACTTC. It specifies CASSLGGVLEQYF.

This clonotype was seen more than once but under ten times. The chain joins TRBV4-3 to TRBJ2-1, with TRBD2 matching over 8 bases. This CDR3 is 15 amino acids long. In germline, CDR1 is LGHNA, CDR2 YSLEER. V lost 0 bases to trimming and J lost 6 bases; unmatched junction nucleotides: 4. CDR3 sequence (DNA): TGCGCCAGCAGCCAAGATTTCGGGGGGGCCAATGAGCAGTTCTTC. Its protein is CASSQDFGGANEQFF.

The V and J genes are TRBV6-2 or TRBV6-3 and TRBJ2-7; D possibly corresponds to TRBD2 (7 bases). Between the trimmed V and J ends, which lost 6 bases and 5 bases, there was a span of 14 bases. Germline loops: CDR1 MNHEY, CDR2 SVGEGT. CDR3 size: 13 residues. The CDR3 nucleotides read TGTGCCAGCAGCAGACCGGGGGGCCACGAGCAGTACTTC. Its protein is CASSRPGGHEQYF.

The CDR3 DNA reads TGTGCCAGCAGCCCCGGGTCGGGAAGAAACACGCAGTATTTT. Protein product: CASSPGSGRNTQYF. V is TRBV7-2 and J is TRBJ2-3; weak D call: TRBD2 (5 bases). The CDR3 sequence is 14 residues long. Looked up from germline, CDR1 is SGHTA and CDR2 is FQGNSA. Trimming took 5 bases from V and 9 from J, leaving 18 bases between them.